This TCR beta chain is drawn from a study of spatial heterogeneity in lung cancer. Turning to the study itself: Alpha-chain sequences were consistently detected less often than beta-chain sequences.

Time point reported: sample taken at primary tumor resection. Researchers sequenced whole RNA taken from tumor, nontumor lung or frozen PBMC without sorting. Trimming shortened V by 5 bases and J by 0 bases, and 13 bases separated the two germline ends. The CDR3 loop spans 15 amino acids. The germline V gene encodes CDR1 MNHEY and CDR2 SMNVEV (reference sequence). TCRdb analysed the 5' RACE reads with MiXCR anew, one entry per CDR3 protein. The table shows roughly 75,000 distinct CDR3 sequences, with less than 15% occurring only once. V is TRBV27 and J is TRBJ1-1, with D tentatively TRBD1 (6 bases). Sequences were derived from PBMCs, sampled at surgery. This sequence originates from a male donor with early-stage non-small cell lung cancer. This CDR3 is CASSVNGGLNTEAFF. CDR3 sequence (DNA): TGTGCCAGCAGTGTGAACGGGGGCCTGAACACTGAAGCTTTCTTT.